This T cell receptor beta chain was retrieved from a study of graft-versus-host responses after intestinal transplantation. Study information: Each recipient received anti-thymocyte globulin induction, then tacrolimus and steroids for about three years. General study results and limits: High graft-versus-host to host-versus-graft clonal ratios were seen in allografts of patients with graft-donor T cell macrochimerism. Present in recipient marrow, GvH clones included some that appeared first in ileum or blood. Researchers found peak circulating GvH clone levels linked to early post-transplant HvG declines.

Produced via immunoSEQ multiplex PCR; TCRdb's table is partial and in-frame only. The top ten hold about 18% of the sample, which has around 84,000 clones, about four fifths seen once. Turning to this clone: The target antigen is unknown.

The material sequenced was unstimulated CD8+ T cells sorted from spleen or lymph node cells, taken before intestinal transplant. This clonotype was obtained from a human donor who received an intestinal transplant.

CDR3 sequence: CASSSFEQVMNTEAFF. For the CDR3, the DNA is TGTGCCAGCAGCAGCTTCGAACAGGTCATGAACACTGAAGCTTTCTTT. The chain has TRBV2 and TRBJ1-1; TRBD1 is a possible D gene (5 bases). This CDR3 spans 16 amino acids. The ends were cut back, 6 bases at V and 0 bases at J, with 17 bases in the middle. Looked up from germline, CDR1 is SNHLY and CDR2 is FYNNEI.